The clone carrying this TCR beta chain has just a few counts. MiXCR, run by TCRdb on the 5' RACE reads, gives a single entry per CDR3 protein. The sample contains about 62,000 distinct CDR3 sequences, 25% to 35% of which appear only once. Trimming shortened V by 0 bases and J by 4 bases, and 13 bases separated the two germline ends. Germline-derived CDR1 and CDR2 are SGHRS and YFSETQ. This CDR3 contains 15 residues. The gene calls are TRBV5-1 and TRBJ2-5, with D possibly being TRBD1 (6 bases). The sequenced material came from tumor-infiltrating naive CD4+ T cells sorted from the breast tumor. Subset of the sample: naive CD4+ T cells, CD4+CD45RA+CD25-. The receptor was derived from a female donor with breast cancer. The CDR3 coding sequence is TGCGCCAGCAGCTTGGAGCGCAGGGGAACAGAGACCCAGTACTTC. It translates to CASSLERRGTETQYF.